The source of this T cell receptor beta chain is a study of tumor-infiltrating lymphocytes in primary liver carcinoma. CDR1 is MGHRA, CDR2 YSYEKL, per germline. This CDR3 is 17 amino acids long. Findings and caveats of the study: Roughly 7-25% of top clones, and no more, occurred in all five tumor regions.

A primer matching the constant region was used to make TCR beta cDNA from 450 to 550 ng of total RNA. Three rounds of nested multiplex PCR with slightly modified ARM-PCR produced TCR beta libraries. The opening two PCR rounds, around 9 cycles each, paired TRBV1-TRBV30 forward primers with a C-beta reverse primer. Each CDR3 protein gets one entry after TCRdb re-called the multiplex PCR reads with MiXCR. The sample yields 95,000 to 150,000 distinct CDR3 sequences, 50% to 80% seen once. Starting material for RNA and DNA co-extraction consisted of about 17-32 mg of unsorted bulk tissue. Treatment of the patients' primary liver carcinoma consisted of surgical resection. To note about this clonotype: The antigen is undetermined. One junction end does not reproduce the germline sequence, and a read error may be involved.

The chain links TRBV4-1 to TRBJ2-5, with 12 bases that match TRBD2. The origin of this receptor is a woman aged 55-69 years with primary liver carcinoma and hepatitis B virus infection. Sequencing was carried out using liver tumor tissue from sampling region 3. Described subset: tumor region T3, left-lateral pole. CDR3 in DNA: TGCGCCAGCAGCCAAGGTGGACTAGCGGGGTTACAAGGGACCCAGTACTTC. This encodes CASSQGGLAGLQGTQYF.